Reported below is one T cell receptor beta chain. Its cognate antigen is unknown. With random hexamers, 0.5 to 1 ug RNA was reverse transcribed. Amplification of TCR beta CDR3 across 54 Vbeta and 13 Jbeta was performed with immunoSEQ multiplex PCR. Each CDR3 protein gets one entry after TCRdb re-called the immunoSEQ multiplex PCR reads with MiXCR. The sample has about 290,000 distinct CDR3 sequences, 75% to 85% seen once. The entry originates in a study of CD8 T cells in Susac syndrome. Purification of the CD8+ and CD4+ T cells relied on negative isolation, and TEMRA cells underwent FACS enrichment. General study points: It was acknowledged in the study that its TCR sequencing and HLA analysis involved a relatively small number of individuals.

Sequencing was done on a sample of CD8+ T cells from PBMCs. The sequence derives from a human donor with multiple sclerosis.

Written as DNA, the CDR3 is TGCAGTGCATCAGGGATGGAAGAGACCCAGTACTTC. Its translation is CSASGMEETQYF. The rearrangement links TRBV20-1 to TRBJ2-5; D possibly corresponds to TRBD1 (5 bases). This CDR3 has 12 residues. V shed 6 bases and J shed 3 bases, with 11 bases lying between them. Germline-derived CDR1 and CDR2 are DFQATT and SNEGSKA (reference sequence).